This TCR beta chain emerged from a study of T cell responses to AZD1222 COVID-19 vaccine. This clone was detected ten times or more. Germline loops: CDR1 SGDLS, CDR2 YYNGEE. V lost 4 bases to trimming and J lost 5 bases, with 13 bases between them. This CDR3 contains 13 residues. TCRdb keeps only in-frame clones here, not all; method: immunoSEQ multiplex PCR. The sample has roughly 150,000 clones; approximately 90% are singletons. The chain employs TRBV9 and TRBJ2-7, with a tentative D call TRBD1 (5 bases). This clonotype originated in an adult in good health. Sequencing was performed on peripheral blood, taken on day 0 of AZD1222 vaccination. The CDR3 is CASSPNQGHEQYF. The CDR3 region has the DNA TGTGCCAGCAGCCCGAATCAGGGCCACGAGCAGTACTTC.